The following is a T cell receptor (beta chain) sequence with its context. The antigen is unknown. The data originate from a study of cytomegalovirus exposure and HLA in healthy donors. PCR employed 60 Vbeta and 13 Jbeta primers. Original handling: Roughly 9.9 million shared chains were among the about 80 million unique TCR beta chains that a later analysis counted. Clones were sequenced by immunoSEQ multiplex PCR, and TCRdb holds only the in-frame ones, with some missing. That table gives V, J and clone size, and the DNA gave D and trimming. The data hold fewer than 200,000 clones, with roughly nine tenths observed a single time. This CDR3 has 13 residues. V lost 0 bases, J lost 9 bases, and 12 bases lay in between. Germline lookup yields CDR1 MNHEY and CDR2 SMNVEV (reference sequence). Findings of the study overall: Because they were indistinguishable, some V segments, including TRBV6-2 and TRBV6-3, were excluded.

The sample comprised PBMCs. This clonotype was sampled from a boy aged 2 to 10 in good health and CMV-seronegative. V is TRBV27 and J is TRBJ2-7, with no clear D. CDR3 DNA sequence: TGTGCCAGCAGTTTATCTCAAATTCACGGGCAGTACTTC. As protein: CASSLSQIHGQYF.